Each of the 2 T cell receptor beta chains below was sequenced from the same sample in a study of graft-versus-host responses after intestinal transplantation. No antigens are known for them. Clones were sequenced by immunoSEQ multiplex PCR, and TCRdb holds only the in-frame ones, with some missing. The sample includes over 75,000 clones, around 93% of them seen just once. The sequencing used unstimulated CD8+ T cells sorted from spleen or lymph node cells, collected before transplant. The receptors here all came from a human donor who was the organ donor for an intestinal transplant.

This clone has a single count. This chain uses TRBV10-1 with TRBJ2-1, with 8 bases that match TRBD1. Germline V gene sequence: CDR1 WNHNN, CDR2 SYGVQD (reference sequence). V gave up 7 bases and J gave up 7 bases; unmatched junction bases: 15. This CDR3 has 16 amino acids. The CDR3 coding sequence is TGCGCCAGCATCCAATTCCAGACAGGGGAGAAAAATGAGCAGTTCTTC. It is translated as CASIQFQTGEKNEQFF.

This chain connects TRBV7-3 to TRBJ2-3, with TRBD2 matching over 10 bases. V lost 5 bases and J lost 0; bases outside the gene matches: 5. Germline V lookup: CDR1 SGHTA, CDR2 FQGTGA. The CDR3 sequence is 16 residues long. CDR3 residues: CASSEELAGSTDTQYF. CDR3 DNA sequence: TGTGCCAGCAGCGAGGAACTAGCGGGAAGCACAGATACGCAGTATTTT.